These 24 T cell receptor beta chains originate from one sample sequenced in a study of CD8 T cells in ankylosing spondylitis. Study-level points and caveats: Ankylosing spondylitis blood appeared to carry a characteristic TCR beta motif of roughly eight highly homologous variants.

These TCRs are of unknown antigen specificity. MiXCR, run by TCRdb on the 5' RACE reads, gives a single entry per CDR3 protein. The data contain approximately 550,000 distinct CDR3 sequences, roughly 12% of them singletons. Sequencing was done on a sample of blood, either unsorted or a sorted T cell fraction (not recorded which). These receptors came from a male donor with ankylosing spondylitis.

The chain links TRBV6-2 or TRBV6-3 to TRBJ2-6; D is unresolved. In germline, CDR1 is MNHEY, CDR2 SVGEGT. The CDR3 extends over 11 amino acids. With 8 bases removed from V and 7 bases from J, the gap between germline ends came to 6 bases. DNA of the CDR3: TGTGCCAGCGGACCCGCCAACGTCCTGACTTTC. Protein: CASGPANVLTF.

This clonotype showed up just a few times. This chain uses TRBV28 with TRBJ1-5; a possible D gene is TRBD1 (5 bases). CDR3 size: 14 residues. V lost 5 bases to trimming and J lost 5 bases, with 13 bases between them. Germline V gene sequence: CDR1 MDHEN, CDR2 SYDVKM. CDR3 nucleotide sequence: TGTGCCAGCAGTCTCCGACAGAAGTATCAGCCCCAGCATTTT. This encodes CASSLRQKYQPQHF.

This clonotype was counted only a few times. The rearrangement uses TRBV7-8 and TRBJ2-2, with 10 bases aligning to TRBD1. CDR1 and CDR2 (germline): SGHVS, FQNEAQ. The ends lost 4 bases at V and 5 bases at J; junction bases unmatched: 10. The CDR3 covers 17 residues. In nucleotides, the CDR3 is TGTGCCAGCAGCTCCTCCCGGGACAGGGGAAGGACCGGGGAGCTGTTTTTT. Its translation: CASSSSRDRGRTGELFF.

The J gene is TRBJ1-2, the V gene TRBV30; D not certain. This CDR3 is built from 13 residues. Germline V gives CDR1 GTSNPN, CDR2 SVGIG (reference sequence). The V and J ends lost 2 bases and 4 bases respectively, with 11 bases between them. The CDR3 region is CAWSNPPSYGYTF. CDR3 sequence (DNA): TGTGCCTGGAGTAACCCCCCCTCCTATGGCTACACCTTC.

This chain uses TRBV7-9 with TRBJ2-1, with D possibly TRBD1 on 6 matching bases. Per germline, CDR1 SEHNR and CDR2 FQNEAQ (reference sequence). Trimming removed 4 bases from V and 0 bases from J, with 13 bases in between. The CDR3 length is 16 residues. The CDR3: CASSSNTGSSYNEQFF. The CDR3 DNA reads TGTGCCAGCAGCTCAAATACAGGGAGCTCCTACAATGAGCAGTTCTTC.

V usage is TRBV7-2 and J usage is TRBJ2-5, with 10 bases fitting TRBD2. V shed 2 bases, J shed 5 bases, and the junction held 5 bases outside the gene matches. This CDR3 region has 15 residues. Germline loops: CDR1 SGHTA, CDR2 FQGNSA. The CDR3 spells CASSLPLAGVETQYF. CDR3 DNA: TGTGCCAGCAGCTTACCGCTAGCGGGAGTTGAGACCCAGTACTTC.

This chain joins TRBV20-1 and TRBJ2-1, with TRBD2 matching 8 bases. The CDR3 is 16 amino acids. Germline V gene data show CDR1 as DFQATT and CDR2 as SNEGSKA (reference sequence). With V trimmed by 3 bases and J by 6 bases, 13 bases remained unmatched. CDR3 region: CSARYPLAGDGNEQFF. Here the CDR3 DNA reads TGCAGTGCTAGGTACCCCCTAGCGGGTGACGGCAATGAGCAGTTCTTC.

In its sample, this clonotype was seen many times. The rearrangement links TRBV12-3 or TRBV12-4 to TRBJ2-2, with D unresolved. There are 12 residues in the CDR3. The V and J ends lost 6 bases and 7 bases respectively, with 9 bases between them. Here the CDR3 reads CASRESVGELFF. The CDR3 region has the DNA TGTGCCAGCAGAGAATCAGTCGGGGAGCTGTTTTTT.

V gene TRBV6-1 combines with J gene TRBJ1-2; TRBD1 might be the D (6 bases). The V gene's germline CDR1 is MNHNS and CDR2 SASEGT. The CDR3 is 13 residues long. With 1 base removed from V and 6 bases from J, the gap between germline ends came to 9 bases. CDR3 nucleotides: TGTGCCAGCAGTGAAGACAGGGACCATGGCTACACCTTC. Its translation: CASSEDRDHGYTF.

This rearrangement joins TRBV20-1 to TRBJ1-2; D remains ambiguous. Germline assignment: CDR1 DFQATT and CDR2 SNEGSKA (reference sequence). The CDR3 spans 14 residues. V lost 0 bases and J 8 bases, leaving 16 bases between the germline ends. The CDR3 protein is CSARDSPVVGGYTF. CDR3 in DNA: TGCAGTGCTAGAGACTCACCAGTCGTCGGGGGCTACACCTTC.

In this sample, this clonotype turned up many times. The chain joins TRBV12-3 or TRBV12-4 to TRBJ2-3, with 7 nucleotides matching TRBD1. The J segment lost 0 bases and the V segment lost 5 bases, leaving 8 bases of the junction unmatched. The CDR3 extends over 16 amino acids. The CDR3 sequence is CASSGTDPPSTDTQYF. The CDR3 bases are TGTGCCAGCAGTGGGACAGATCCCCCTAGCACAGATACGCAGTATTTT.

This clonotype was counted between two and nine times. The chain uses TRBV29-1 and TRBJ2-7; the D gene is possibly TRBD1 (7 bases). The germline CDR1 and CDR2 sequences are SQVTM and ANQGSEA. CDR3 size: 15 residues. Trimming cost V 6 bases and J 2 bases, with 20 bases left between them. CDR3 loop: CSVRGVAGGTYEQYF. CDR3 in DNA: TGCAGCGTCCGAGGGGTGGCAGGGGGGACCTACGAGCAGTACTTC.

DNA for the CDR3: TGTGCCAGCAGCCAAGGACTGCAGGGGGCAGAGGAGACCCAGTACTTC. Residues: CASSQGLQGAEETQYF. The rearrangement uses TRBV4-2 and TRBJ2-5, with TRBD1 identical over 8 bases. CDR1 is LGHNA and CDR2 is YNFKEQ in the germline V gene. This CDR3 spans 16 amino acids. V shed 1 base and J 5 bases; nucleotides not matched to a gene: 9.

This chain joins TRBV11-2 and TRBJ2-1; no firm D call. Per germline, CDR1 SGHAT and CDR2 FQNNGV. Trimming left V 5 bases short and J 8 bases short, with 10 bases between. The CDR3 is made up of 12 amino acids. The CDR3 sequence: CASSRPPYEQFF. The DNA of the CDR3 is TGTGCCAGCAGCCGACCCCCCTATGAGCAGTTCTTC.

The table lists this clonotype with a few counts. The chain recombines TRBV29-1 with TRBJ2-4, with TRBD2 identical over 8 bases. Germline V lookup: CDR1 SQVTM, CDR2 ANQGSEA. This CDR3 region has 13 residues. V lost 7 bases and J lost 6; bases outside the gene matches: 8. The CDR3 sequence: CSAVAGSGNIQYF. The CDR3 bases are TGCAGCGCAGTAGCGGGATCGGGAAACATTCAGTACTTC.

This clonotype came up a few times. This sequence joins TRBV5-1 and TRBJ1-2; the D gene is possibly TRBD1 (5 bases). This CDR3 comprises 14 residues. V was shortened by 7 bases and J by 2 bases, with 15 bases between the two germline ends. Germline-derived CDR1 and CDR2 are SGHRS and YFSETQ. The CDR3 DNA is TGCGCCAGCGGACTCCGGGACGGAAACTATGGCTACACCTTC. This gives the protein CASGLRDGNYGYTF.

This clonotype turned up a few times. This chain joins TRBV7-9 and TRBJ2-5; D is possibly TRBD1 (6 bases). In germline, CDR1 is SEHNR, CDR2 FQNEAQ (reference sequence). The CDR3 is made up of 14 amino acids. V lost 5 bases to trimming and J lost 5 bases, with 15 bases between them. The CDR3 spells CASSTTQGRETQYF. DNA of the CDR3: TGTGCCAGCAGCACCACACAGGGTCGGGAGACCCAGTACTTC.

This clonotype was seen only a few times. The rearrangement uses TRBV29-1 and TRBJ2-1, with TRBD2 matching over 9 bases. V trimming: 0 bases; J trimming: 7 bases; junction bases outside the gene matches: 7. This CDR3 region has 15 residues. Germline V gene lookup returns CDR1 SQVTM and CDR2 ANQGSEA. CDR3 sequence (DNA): TGCAGCGTTGAAGATCGAGCGGGAGGTATAAATGAGCAGTTCTTC. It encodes CSVEDRAGGINEQFF.

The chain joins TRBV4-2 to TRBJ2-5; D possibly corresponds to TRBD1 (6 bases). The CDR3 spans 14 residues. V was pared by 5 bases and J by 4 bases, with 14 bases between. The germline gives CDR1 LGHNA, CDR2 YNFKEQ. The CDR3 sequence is CASSGGPVGETQYF. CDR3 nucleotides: TGTGCCAGCAGCGGGGGCCCAGTCGGAGAGACCCAGTACTTC.

The CDR3 DNA sequence: TGCAGTGCTAAGGCCGGTGGTGTTTACGAGCAGTACTTC. This encodes CSAKAGGVYEQYF. The rearrangement links TRBV20-1 to TRBJ2-7, with D hard to call. V lost 4 bases and J 4 bases, leaving 14 bases between the germline ends. Germline CDR1 reads DFQATT; CDR2 reads SNEGSKA (reference sequence). This CDR3 is 13 amino acids long.

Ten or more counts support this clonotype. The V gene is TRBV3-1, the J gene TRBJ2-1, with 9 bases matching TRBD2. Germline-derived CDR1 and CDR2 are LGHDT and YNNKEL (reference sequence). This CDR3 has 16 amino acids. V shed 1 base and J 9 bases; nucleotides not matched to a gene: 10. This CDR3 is CASSQAAASGTTEQFF. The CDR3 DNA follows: TGTGCCAGCAGCCAAGCTGCAGCTAGCGGGACGACTGAGCAGTTCTTC.

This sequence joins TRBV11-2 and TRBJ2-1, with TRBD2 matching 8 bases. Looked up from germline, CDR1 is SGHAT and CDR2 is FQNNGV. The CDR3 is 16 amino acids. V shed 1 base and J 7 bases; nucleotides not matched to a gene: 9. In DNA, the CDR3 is TGTGCCAGCAGCTTAGGTCTGCGGGAGGTGGTTAATGAGCAGTTCTTC. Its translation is CASSLGLREVVNEQFF.

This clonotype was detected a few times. CDR3 bases: TGCAGTGACACGACAGTTTATGGCTACACCTTC. Protein product: CSDTTVYGYTF. The chain couples TRBV20-1 to TRBJ1-2; D might be TRBD1 (5 bases). This CDR3 contains 11 residues. V was cut by 7 bases and J by 5 bases, with 11 bases left in between. The germline CDR1 and CDR2 sequences are DFQATT and SNEGSKA (reference sequence).

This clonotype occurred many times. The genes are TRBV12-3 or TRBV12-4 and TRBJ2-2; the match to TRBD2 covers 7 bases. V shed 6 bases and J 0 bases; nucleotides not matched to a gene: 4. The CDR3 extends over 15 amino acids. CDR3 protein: CASRRDYSNTGELFF. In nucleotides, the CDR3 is TGTGCCAGCAGGAGGGACTACTCGAACACCGGGGAGCTGTTTTTT.